This passage covers 17 T cell receptor beta chains from one sample sequenced in a study of T cell repertoires in cytomegalovirus infection. In TCRdb, the reads were re-called with MiXCR into one record per CDR3 protein. The profile covers approximately 89,000 distinct CDR3 sequences, with roughly a quarter appearing a single time and roughly 50% taken by the ten largest. Their target antigens are unknown. The material was CD8+ T cells from cultured PBMCs, obtained from culture after CMV antigen stimulation. The receptors derive from a human donor in good health (CMV status not recorded). Some clones in this sample may be carry-over from other donors' samples.

This clonotype has ten or more counts. J is TRBJ2-1 and V is TRBV7-8, with 13 bases aligning to TRBD2. CDR3 length equals 15 residues. Germline V gene data show CDR1 as SGHVS and CDR2 as FQNEAQ. V was pared by 6 bases and J by 7 bases, with 6 bases of the junction left unmatched. This CDR3 reads CASRTGTSGTNEQFF. CDR3 nucleotide sequence: TGTGCCAGCAGAACCGGGACTAGCGGGACAAATGAGCAGTTCTTC. Full variable domain (remainder filled in from reference TRBV7-8 and TRBJ2-1): GAGVSQSPRYKVAKRGQDVALRCDPISGHVSLFWYQQALGQGPEFLTYFQNEAQLDKSGLPSDRFFAERPEGSVSTLKIQRTQQEDSAVYLCASRTGTSGTNEQFFGPGTRLTVL.

This clonotype came up a few times. The chain couples TRBV2 to TRBJ2-2; 11 bases map to TRBD2. With 6 bases clipped from V and 3 bases from J, the junction kept 12 bases outside the gene matches. Germline CDR1 SNHLY, CDR2 FYNNEI. This CDR3 comprises 18 residues. The CDR3 region is CASSKVLAGGGDTGELFF. DNA for the CDR3: TGTGCCAGCAGCAAGGTCCTAGCGGGAGGTGGGGACACCGGGGAGCTGTTTTTT.

The table lists this clonotype with a few counts. The V call is TRBV4-3, the J call TRBJ2-1; D is uncertain. Germline assignment: CDR1 LGHNA and CDR2 YSLEER. The CDR3 length is 15 residues. V was pared by 0 bases and J by 6 bases, with 12 bases between. The CDR3 protein is CASSQEAFDVNEQFF. As DNA, the CDR3 is TGCGCCAGCAGCCAAGAGGCTTTTGACGTCAATGAGCAGTTCTTC.

This sequence joins TRBV13 and TRBJ2-7, with 7 bases fitting TRBD1. CDR3 length equals 20 residues. Trimming took 5 bases from V and 6 from J; bases not matched to a gene: 28. Looked up from germline, CDR1 is PRHDT and CDR2 is FYEKMQ (reference sequence). The CDR3 reads CASSPRSGGHGARGSSEQYF. The DNA for the CDR3 is TGTGCCAGCAGCCCACGTTCAGGGGGACATGGGGCTAGGGGGTCCAGCGAGCAGTACTTC.

This clonotype was counted at least ten times. The chain uses TRBV11-2 and TRBJ2-1, with 12 bases aligning to TRBD2. With V trimmed by 8 bases and J by 7 bases, 3 bases remained unmatched. CDR1 SGHAT and CDR2 FQNNGV come from the germline V gene. The CDR3 covers 13 residues. CDR3 nucleotides: TGTGCCAGCTGGACTAGCGGGAAGAATGAGCAGTTCTTC. It is translated as CASWTSGKNEQFF.

This clonotype has just a few counts. The chain has TRBV14 and TRBJ2-7; weak D call: TRBD2 (6 bases). V was trimmed by 4 bases and J by 3 bases, leaving 16 bases between them. The CDR3 length is 15 residues. The germline gives CDR1 SGHDN, CDR2 FVKESK. The DNA for the CDR3 is TGTGCCAGCAGCCCACGGGGGAACAAAGGCTACGAGCAGTACTTC. This sequence encodes CASSPRGNKGYEQYF.

V usage is TRBV9 and J usage is TRBJ2-6; 7 positions match TRBD1. CDR1 and CDR2 (germline): SGDLS, YYNGEE. Trimming cost V 0 bases and J 2 bases; bases outside gene matches: 5. The CDR3 contains 17 residues. The CDR3 protein is CASSVARQGAGANVLTF. CDR3 bases: TGTGCCAGCAGCGTAGCACGTCAGGGGGCTGGGGCCAACGTCCTGACTTTC.

In its sample, this clonotype was seen many times. The chain links TRBV9 to TRBJ2-7; 7 nucleotides align to TRBD1. Losses at the gene ends were 0 bases for V and 0 bases for J; bases not matched to a gene: 3. The CDR3 extends over 15 amino acids. CDR1 SGDLS and CDR2 YYNGEE come from the germline V gene. This chain's CDR3 is CASSVDGDSSYEQYF. The CDR3 DNA reads as TGTGCCAGCAGCGTAGACGGGGACAGCTCCTACGAGCAGTACTTC.

This clonotype was observed a few times. The chain uses TRBV15 and TRBJ1-2; a possible D gene is TRBD1 (5 bases). CDR1 and CDR2 (germline): LNHNV, YYDKDF (reference sequence). V was clipped by 0 bases and J by 2 bases, with 13 bases between them. The CDR3 spans 16 residues. In DNA form, the CDR3 reads TGTGCCACCAGCAGAGAAAGGGGCAGAATAAACTATGGCTACACCTTC. The encoded protein is CATSRERGRINYGYTF.

The chain couples TRBV27 to TRBJ1-2; perhaps TRBD1 as D (6 bases). This CDR3 region has 16 residues. Trimming took 6 bases from V and 0 from J, leaving 17 bases between them. CDR1 MNHEY and CDR2 SMNVEV come from the germline V gene (reference sequence). The CDR3 here is CASRQGLGGSNYGYTF. The CDR3 nucleotides read TGTGCCAGCAGGCAAGGTTTAGGGGGATCTAACTATGGCTACACCTTC.

This clonotype has at least ten counts. The gene calls are TRBV7-2 and TRBJ1-5; tentatively, D is TRBD1 (5 bases). The CDR3 covers 14 residues. Germline CDR1 and CDR2: SGHTA and FQGNSA. The germline V and J ends were trimmed by 4 bases and 3 bases, with 10 bases remaining between them. The CDR3 DNA sequence: TGTGCCAGCAGCTACCAGGGTTCCAATCAGCCCCAGCATTTT. Translating it yields CASSYQGSNQPQHF.

This clonotype was picked up many times. CDR3 in amino acids: CASSGLAGSSYNEQFF. Written as DNA, the CDR3 is TGTGCCAGCAGCGGACTAGCGGGGAGCTCCTACAATGAGCAGTTCTTC. The chain combines TRBV7-9 with TRBJ2-1, with 12 bases identical to TRBD2. Germline V lookup: CDR1 SEHNR, CDR2 FQNEAQ (reference sequence). The J segment lost 0 bases and the V segment lost 5 bases, leaving 2 bases of the junction unmatched. This CDR3 is 16 amino acids long.

This clonotype was picked up many times. The V call is TRBV12-3 or TRBV12-4, the J call TRBJ1-4; no firm D call. The CDR3 extends over 11 amino acids. V lost 10 bases to trimming and J lost 10 bases, with 13 bases between them. CDR3 sequence: CATEWDGKLFF. CDR3 nucleotide sequence: TGTGCCACGGAGTGGGATGGAAAACTGTTTTTT.

This chain uses TRBV27 with TRBJ1-2; the D gene is possibly TRBD1 (5 bases). The germline CDR1 and CDR2 sequences are MNHEY and SMNVEV (reference sequence). This CDR3 region has 14 residues. Trimming cost V 8 bases and J 4 bases, with 17 bases left between them. The CDR3 loop reads CASSEVAGSYGYTF. CDR3 bases: TGTGCCAGCTCTGAGGTGGCAGGGAGCTATGGCTACACCTTC.

This clonotype was seen a few times. J is TRBJ2-6 and V is TRBV11-2; 8 bases align to TRBD1. CDR1 and CDR2 from the germline V gene are SGHAT and FQNNGV. CDR3 size: 17 residues. V lost 5 bases and J lost 1; bases outside the gene matches: 7. Here the CDR3 reads CASSERQGRSGANVLTF. The CDR3 nucleotides are TGTGCCAGCAGCGAGCGACAGGGGAGGTCTGGGGCCAACGTCCTGACTTTC.

V is TRBV28 and J is TRBJ1-5, with TRBD1 matching over 7 bases. This CDR3 contains 17 residues. Germline trimming cut 4 bases from V and 7 bases from J; bases unmatched to any gene: 16. Germline CDR1 and CDR2: MDHEN and SYDVKM. The CDR3 sequence is CASSSPSPGGTEQPQHF. CDR3 coding DNA: TGTGCCAGCAGTTCCCCCTCGCCAGGGGGAACTGAACAGCCCCAGCATTTT.

This clonotype was found a few times. The chain has TRBV6-6 and TRBJ2-7; D ambiguous. The CDR3 spans 13 residues. Germline V gene data show CDR1 as MNHNY and CDR2 as SVGAGI (reference sequence). Between the trimmed V and J ends, which lost 7 bases and 3 bases, there was a span of 13 bases. The CDR3 region has the DNA TGTGCCAGCACTTTCACAGAGAACTACGAGCAGTACTTC. It encodes CASTFTENYEQYF.